This T cell receptor (beta chain) is drawn from a study of T cell responses to AZD1222 COVID-19 vaccine. Measured with immunoSEQ multiplex PCR; TCRdb has only the in-frame clones, and not every one. The sample's table shows more than 110,000 clones. Study-wide points: All repertoire sampling was performed exclusively after the peak T cell response. With dominance at 160-218 and 743-854, vaccine-associated CD4 TCRs spanned spike. The study found Spike-specific TCR breadth and depth rose after two AZD1222 doses. Clonal diversity may have been underestimated in mostly white British donors.

Germline values: CDR1 MDHEN, CDR2 SYDVKM. V shed 5 bases, J shed 8 bases, and the junction held 7 bases outside the gene matches. The CDR3 runs to 13 residues. Notes on this clone: Its antigen is as yet unknown.

The chain employs TRBV28 and TRBJ1-2, with 8 bases lining up with TRBD1. The clonotype comes from an adult in good health. Source material: peripheral blood. CDR3 coding DNA: TGTGCCAGCAGTACCGGACAGGGTAAAGGCTACACCTTC. Amino acid sequence: CASSTGQGKGYTF.